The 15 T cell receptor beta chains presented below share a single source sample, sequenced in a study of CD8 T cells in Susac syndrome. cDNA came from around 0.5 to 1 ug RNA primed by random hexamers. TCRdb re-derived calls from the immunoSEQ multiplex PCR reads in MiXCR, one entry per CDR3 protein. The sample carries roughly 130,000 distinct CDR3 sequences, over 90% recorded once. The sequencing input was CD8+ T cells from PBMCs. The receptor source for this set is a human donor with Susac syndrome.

The CDR3 region has the DNA TGCAGTGCTAGAGGGCTCCGCGCCTACAATGAGCAGTTCTTC. The encoded protein is CSARGLRAYNEQFF. This chain joins TRBV20-1 and TRBJ2-1; no definite D call. The CDR3 runs 14 residues. CDR1 is DFQATT, CDR2 SNEGSKA, per germline (reference sequence). Trimming took 1 base from V and 2 from J, leaving 9 bases between them.

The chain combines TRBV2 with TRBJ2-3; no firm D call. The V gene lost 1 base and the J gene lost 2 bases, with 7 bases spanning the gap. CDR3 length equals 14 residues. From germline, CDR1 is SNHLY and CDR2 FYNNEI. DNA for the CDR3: TGTGCCAGCAGTGAAGGAGCCCACACAGATACGCAGTATTTT. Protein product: CASSEGAHTDTQYF.

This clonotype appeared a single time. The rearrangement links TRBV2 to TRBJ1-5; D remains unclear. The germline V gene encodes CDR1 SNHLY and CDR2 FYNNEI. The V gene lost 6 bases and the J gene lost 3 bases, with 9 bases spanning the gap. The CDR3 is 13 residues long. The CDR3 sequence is CASRGDANQPQHF. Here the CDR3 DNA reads TGTGCCAGCAGAGGAGACGCCAATCAGCCCCAGCATTTT.

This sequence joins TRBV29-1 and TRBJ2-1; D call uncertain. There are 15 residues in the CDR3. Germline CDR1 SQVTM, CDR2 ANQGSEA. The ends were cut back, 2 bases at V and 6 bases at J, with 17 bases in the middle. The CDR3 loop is CSVEKVTEIFNEQFF. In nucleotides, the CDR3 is TGCAGCGTTGAAAAAGTGACCGAAATTTTCAATGAGCAGTTCTTC.

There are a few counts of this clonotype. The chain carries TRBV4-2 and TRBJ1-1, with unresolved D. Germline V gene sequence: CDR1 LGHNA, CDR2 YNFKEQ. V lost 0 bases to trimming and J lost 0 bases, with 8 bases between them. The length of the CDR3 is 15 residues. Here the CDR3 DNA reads TGTGCCAGCAGCCAAGACGAAGGGATGAACACTGAAGCTTTCTTT. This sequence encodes CASSQDEGMNTEAFF.

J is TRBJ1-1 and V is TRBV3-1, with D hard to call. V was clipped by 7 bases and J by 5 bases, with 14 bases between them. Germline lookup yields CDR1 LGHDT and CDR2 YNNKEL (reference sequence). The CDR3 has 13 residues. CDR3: CASTLEGVTEAFF. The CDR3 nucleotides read TGTGCCAGCACCCTAGAAGGAGTAACTGAAGCTTTCTTT.

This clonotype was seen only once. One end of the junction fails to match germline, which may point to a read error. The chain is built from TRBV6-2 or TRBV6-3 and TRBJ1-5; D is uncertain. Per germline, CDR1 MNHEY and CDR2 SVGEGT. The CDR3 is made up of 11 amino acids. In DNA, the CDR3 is TGTGCCAGCGGTTACCGGCGGCCCCAGCATTTT. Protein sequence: CASGYRRPQHF.

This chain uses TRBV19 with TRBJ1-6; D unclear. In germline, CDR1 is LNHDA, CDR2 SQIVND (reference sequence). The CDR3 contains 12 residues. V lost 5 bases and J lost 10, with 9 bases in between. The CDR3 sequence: CASSRETSPLHF. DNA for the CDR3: TGTGCCAGTAGTCGAGAGACCTCACCCCTCCACTTT.

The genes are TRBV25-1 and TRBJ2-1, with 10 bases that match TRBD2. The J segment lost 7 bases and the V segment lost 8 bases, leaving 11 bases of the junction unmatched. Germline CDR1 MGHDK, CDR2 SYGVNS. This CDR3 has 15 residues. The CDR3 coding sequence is TGTGCCAGCCGCTATGGAGCGGGGGGGCTTAATGAGCAGTTCTTC. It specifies CASRYGAGGLNEQFF.

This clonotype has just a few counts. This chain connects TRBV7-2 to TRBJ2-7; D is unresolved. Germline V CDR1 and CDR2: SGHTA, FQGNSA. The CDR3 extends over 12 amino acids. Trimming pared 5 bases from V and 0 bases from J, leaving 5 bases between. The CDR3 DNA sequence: TGTGCCAGCAGCCCAAGCTCCTACGAGCAGTACTTC. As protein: CASSPSSYEQYF.

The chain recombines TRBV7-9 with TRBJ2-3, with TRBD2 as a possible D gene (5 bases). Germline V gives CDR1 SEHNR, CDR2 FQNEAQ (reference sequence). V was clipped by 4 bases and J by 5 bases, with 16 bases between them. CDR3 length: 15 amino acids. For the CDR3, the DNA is TGTGCCAGCAGCTCCTGGGTCAGCGGCCGAGATACGCAGTATTTT. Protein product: CASSSWVSGRDTQYF. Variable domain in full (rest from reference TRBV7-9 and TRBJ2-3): DTGVSQNPRHKITKRGQNVTFRCDPISEHNRLYWYRQTLGQGPEFLTYFQNEAQLEKSRLLSDRFSAERPKGSFSTLEIQRTEQGDSAMYLCASSSWVSGRDTQYFGPGTRLTVL.

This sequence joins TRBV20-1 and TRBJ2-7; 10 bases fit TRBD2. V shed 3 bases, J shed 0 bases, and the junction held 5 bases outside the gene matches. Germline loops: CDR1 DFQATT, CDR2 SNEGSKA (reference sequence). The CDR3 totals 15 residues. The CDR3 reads CSARALAGRSYEQYF. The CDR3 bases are TGCAGTGCTAGGGCACTAGCGGGGCGCTCCTACGAGCAGTACTTC.

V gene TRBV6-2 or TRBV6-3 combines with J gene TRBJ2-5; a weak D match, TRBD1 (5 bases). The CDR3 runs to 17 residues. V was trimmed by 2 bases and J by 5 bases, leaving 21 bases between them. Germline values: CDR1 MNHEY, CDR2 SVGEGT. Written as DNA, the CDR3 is TGTGCCAGCAGTTACGTTGAGCGAACAGGCCAGTGGGAGACCCAGTACTTC. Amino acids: CASSYVERTGQWETQYF.

The CDR3 loop reads CASSRDTTYEQYF. CDR3 sequence (DNA): TGTGCCAGCAGTCGGGACACAACCTACGAGCAGTACTTC. The V and J genes are TRBV7-6 and TRBJ2-7, with D possibly being TRBD1 (6 bases). Germline assignment: CDR1 SGHVS and CDR2 FNYEAQ. V was shortened by 6 bases and J by 2 bases, with 11 bases between the two germline ends. CDR3 length equals 13 residues.

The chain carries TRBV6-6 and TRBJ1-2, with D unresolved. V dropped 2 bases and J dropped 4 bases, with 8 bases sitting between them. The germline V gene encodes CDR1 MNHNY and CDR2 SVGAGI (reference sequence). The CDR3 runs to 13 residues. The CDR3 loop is CASSYEAIYGYTF. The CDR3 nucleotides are TGTGCCAGCAGTTACGAGGCTATCTATGGCTACACCTTC.